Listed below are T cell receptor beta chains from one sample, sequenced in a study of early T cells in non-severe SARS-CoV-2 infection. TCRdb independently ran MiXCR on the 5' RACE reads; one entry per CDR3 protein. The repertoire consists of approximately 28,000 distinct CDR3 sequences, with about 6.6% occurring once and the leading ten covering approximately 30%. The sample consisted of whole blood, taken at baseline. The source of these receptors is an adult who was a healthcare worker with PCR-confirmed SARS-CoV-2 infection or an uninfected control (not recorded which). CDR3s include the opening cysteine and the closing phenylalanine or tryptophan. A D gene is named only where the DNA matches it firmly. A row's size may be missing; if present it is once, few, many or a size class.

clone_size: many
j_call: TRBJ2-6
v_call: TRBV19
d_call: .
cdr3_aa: CASSITHGPGANVLTF
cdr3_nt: TGTGCCAGTAGTATCACCCACGGCCCTGGGGCCAACGTCCTGACTTTC

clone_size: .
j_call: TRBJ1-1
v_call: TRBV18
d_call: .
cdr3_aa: CASSLLPVVDTEAFF
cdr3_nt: TGTGCCAGCTCACTCCTGCCGGTCGTAGATACTGAAGCTTTCTTT

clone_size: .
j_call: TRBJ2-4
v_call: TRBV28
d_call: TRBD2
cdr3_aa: CASSLPREAIQYF
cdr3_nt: TGTGCCAGCAGTTTACCCCGGGAGGCCATTCAGTACTTC

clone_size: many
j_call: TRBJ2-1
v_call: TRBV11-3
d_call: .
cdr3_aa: CASSFEGGPYEQFF
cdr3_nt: TGTGCCAGCAGCTTTGAGGGGGGTCCCTATGAGCAGTTCTTC

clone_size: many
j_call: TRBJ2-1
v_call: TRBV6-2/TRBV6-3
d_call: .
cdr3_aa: CASKGGDYEQFF
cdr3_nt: TGTGCCAGCAAGGGGGGGGACTATGAGCAGTTCTTC

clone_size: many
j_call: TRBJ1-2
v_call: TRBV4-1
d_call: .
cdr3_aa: CASSHIDTSKQHTF
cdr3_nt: TGCGCCAGCAGCCACATCGACACCAGTAAACAGCACACCTTC

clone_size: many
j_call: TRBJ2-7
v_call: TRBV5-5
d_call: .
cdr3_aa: CASSFVGTPSYEQYF
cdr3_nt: TGTGCCAGCAGCTTCGTCGGGACACCCTCATACGAGCAGTACTTC

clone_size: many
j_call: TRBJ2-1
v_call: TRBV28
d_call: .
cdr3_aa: CASSATVSAYNEQFF
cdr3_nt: TGTGCCAGCAGCGCCACAGTGTCAGCCTACAATGAGCAGTTCTTC

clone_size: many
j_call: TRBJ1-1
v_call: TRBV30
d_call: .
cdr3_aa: CAWSGGPREAFF
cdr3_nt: TGTGCCTGGAGTGGAGGACCGCGTGAAGCTTTCTTT

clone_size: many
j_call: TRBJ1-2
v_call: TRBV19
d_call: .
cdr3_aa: CASSMTVAGGLSYTF
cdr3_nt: TGTGCCAGTAGTATGACGGTGGCAGGTGGTTTGAGCTACACCTTC

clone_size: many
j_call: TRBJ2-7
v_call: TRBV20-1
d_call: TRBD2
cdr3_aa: CSARGRGGGAYEQYF
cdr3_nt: TGCAGTGCTAGAGGTCGAGGCGGGGGGGCCTACGAGCAGTACTTC

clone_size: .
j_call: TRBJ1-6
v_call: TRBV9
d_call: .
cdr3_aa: CASSATGVNNSPLHF
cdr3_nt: TGTGCCAGCAGCGCCACAGGTGTTAATAATTCACCCCTCCACTTT

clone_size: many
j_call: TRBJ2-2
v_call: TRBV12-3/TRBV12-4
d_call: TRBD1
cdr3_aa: CASSLQGAPGELFF
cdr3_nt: TGTGCCAGCAGTCTGCAGGGGGCGCCCGGGGAGCTGTTTTTT

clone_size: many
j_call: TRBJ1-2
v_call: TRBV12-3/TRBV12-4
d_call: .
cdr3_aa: CASSLTSGAWYGYTF
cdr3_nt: TGTGCCAGCAGTTTAACTTCGGGGGCATGGTATGGCTACACCTTC

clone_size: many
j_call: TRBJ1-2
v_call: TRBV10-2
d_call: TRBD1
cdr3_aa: CASSPGQGAGYTF
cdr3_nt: TGCGCCAGCAGCCCCGGACAGGGGGCTGGCTACACCTTC